The entry below gives a single TCR beta chain sequence along with its context. This entry belongs to a study of blood T cell repertoires in COVID-19. Study summary: Researchers got acute and convalescent COVID-19 samples from the United States, Italy and Spain.

Clones were read by immunoSEQ multiplex PCR, and TCRdb kept only the in-frame ones, dropping some. The repertoire includes approximately 150,000 clones, about 82% of them detected once, and around 8.4% sits in the top ten. The sequenced sample was peripheral blood. This receptor was identified in a woman aged 55-75 years with acute or convalescent COVID-19.

The CDR3 region is CASSLRGWPYNEQFF. The CDR3 DNA is TGTGCCAGCAGCCTCCGGGGATGGCCCTACAATGAGCAGTTCTTC. The chain carries TRBV14 and TRBJ2-1; weak D call: TRBD2 (5 bases). The V end lost 4 bases, the J end lost 2 bases, and 12 bases lay between the germline ends. The CDR3 has 15 amino acids. Germline CDR1 reads SGHDN; CDR2 reads FVKESK. Looking up the rest from reference TRBV14 and TRBJ2-1 gives the full variable domain: EAGVTQFPSHSVIEKGQTVTLRCDPISGHDNLYWYRRVMGKEIKFLLHFVKESKQDESGMPNNRFLAERTGGTYSTLKVQPAELEDSGVYFCASSLRGWPYNEQFFGPGTRLTVL.